This T cell receptor (beta chain) was sequenced for a study of blood T cell repertoires in COVID-19. On the study more broadly: The United States, Italy and Spain were the sources of the acute and convalescent COVID-19 samples. T cells, B-cell-depleted T cells, or PBMCs provided the cDNA or gDNA that served as material.

Produced via immunoSEQ multiplex PCR; TCRdb's table is partial and in-frame only. Of more than 200,000 clones in the sample, around four fifths were seen once. Patients from Seattle were sampled longitudinally, starting during active infection. The CDR3 runs 15 residues. V dropped 6 bases and J dropped 3; count of bases not matched to a gene: 3. From germline, CDR1 is SGHAT and CDR2 FQNNGV. The sequenced sample consisted of peripheral blood. J is TRBJ2-1 and V is TRBV11-2, with TRBD2 identical over 12 bases. This TCR came from an elderly woman with COVID-19, enrolled during active disease. The CDR3 loop reads CASRTTSGSYNEQFF. For the CDR3, the DNA is TGTGCCAGCAGAACGACTAGCGGGAGCTACAATGAGCAGTTCTTC. Full variable domain (missing parts from reference TRBV11-2 and TRBJ2-1): EAGVAQSPRYKIIEKRQSVAFWCNPISGHATLYWYQQILGQGPKLLIQFQNNGVVDDSQLPKDRFSAERLKGVDSTLKIQPAKLEDSAVYLCASRTTSGSYNEQFFGPGTRLTVL.